This TCR beta chain was obtained from a study of Tregs in tolerant kidney transplant recipients. Study-wide findings and caveats: Antigen-driven expansion was suggested because donor-specific Tregs expanded more than all Tregs in tolerant patients.

Assay used: immunoSEQ multiplex PCR; TCRdb lists only in-frame clones, some missing. The sample table sets out about 30,000 clones. V lost 5 bases and J 4 bases, leaving 12 bases between the germline ends. The germline V gene encodes CDR1 SGHRS and CDR2 YFSETQ. The CDR3 extends over 14 amino acids. Worth noting for this clone: Its matching antigen is unknown. Sequencing ends 3 residues short of the CDR3 end; the germline J gene provides the rest.

The genes are TRBV5-1 and TRBJ1-4; D remains unclear. The TCR originated in a human donor who received a combined kidney and bone marrow transplant. This specimen was CD8+ T cells from blood, taken before the transplant. The DNA read from the CDR3 is TGCGCCAGCAGGGGCGACGGATATAATGAAAAA. It encodes CASRGDGYNEK. The full CDR3 protein is CASRGDGYNEKLFF.